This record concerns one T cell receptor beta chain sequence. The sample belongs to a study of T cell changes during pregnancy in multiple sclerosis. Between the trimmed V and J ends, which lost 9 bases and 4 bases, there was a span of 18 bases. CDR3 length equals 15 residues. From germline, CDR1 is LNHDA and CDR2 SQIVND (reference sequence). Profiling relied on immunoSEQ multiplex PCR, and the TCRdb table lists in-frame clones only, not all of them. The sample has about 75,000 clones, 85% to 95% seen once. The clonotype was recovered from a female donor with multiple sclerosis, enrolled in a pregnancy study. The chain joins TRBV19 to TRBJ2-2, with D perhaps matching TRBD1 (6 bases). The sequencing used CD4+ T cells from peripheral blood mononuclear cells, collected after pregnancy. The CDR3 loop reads CASSKQGVGTGELFF. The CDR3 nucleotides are TGTGCCAGCTCGAAACAGGGAGTAGGCACCGGGGAGCTGTTTTTT.